One T cell receptor beta chain is described in this entry. The antigen remains undetermined. This entry comes from a study of identical twins. Study-wide points: Modelling approaches yielded underestimates of out-of-frame TCR alpha sharing between monozygotic twins. Where out-of-frame alpha sequences were twin-shared, they showed excess low generation probability. Researchers caution that invariant MAIT and iNKT cells could partly confound zero-insertion analyses.

The authors used template switching to add a universal primer site and gave cDNA unique molecular identifiers. TCRdb ran MiXCR on the 5' RACE reads and lists one entry per CDR3 protein. The sample contains 700,000 or so distinct CDR3 sequences, 8% to 9% of which appear only once. CDR1 and CDR2 from the germline V gene are DFQATT and SNEGSKA (reference sequence). CDR3 size: 15 residues. Trimming shortened V by 3 bases and J by 0 bases, and 12 bases separated the two germline ends. This sample also appeared in a second study, on yellow fever vaccine responses in identical twins.

The chain is built from TRBV20-1 and TRBJ2-1; no clear D. The receptor was derived from a woman aged 18-29 years in good health. Sequencing used PBMCs. This CDR3 reads CSASILDISYNEQFF. CDR3 nucleotide sequence: TGCAGTGCTAGTATCTTGGATATCTCCTACAATGAGCAGTTCTTC.